Presented here are 14 T cell receptor beta chains from one specimen sequenced in a study of cytomegalovirus exposure and HLA in healthy donors. PCR was performed using 60 Vbeta and 13 Jbeta primers. Assay used: immunoSEQ multiplex PCR; TCRdb lists only in-frame clones, some missing. The sample carries over 200,000 clones, 85% to 90% recorded once. The specimen sequenced was PBMCs. These receptors all come from a human donor in good health.

This chain joins TRBV7-6 and TRBJ2-1, with D tentatively TRBD2 (5 bases). The CDR3 spans 13 residues. The V and J ends lost 1 base and 9 bases respectively, with 10 bases between them. CDR1 is SGHVS, CDR2 FNYEAQ, per germline. The CDR3 region is CASSLDPRGEQFF. The CDR3 nucleotides are TGTGCCAGCAGCTTAGACCCACGGGGTGAGCAGTTCTTC.

V usage is TRBV7-9 and J usage is TRBJ1-2; the D gene is possibly TRBD1 (6 bases). The V and J ends lost 6 bases and 5 bases respectively, with 16 bases between them. The germline CDR1 and CDR2 sequences are SEHNR and FQNEAQ (reference sequence). The CDR3 loop spans 14 amino acids. This chain's CDR3 is CASSESGTSYGYTF. The DNA for the CDR3 is TGTGCCAGCAGTGAATCCGGGACATCTTATGGCTACACCTTC.

This clone appeared once. This chain links TRBV5-1 with TRBJ1-3, with TRBD1 matching over 7 bases. With 4 bases clipped from V and 2 bases from J, the junction kept 3 bases outside the gene matches. The germline CDR1 and CDR2 sequences are SGHRS and YFSETQ. This CDR3 region has 14 residues. Here the CDR3 reads CASSHGQAGNTIYF. The CDR3 nucleotides are TGCGCCAGCAGCCACGGACAGGCTGGAAACACCATATATTTT.

This clone was seen a handful of times. The chain is built from TRBV4-1 and TRBJ2-7; 7 bases line up with TRBD2. CDR1 and CDR2 from the germline V gene are MGHRA and YSYEKL. This CDR3 spans 14 amino acids. V dropped 2 bases and J dropped 3; count of bases not matched to a gene: 4. CDR3 in amino acids: CASSQMGGGYEQYF. The CDR3 DNA sequence: TGCGCCAGCAGCCAAATGGGGGGGGGCTACGAGCAGTACTTC.

The chain carries TRBV5-1 and TRBJ2-3, with D possibly TRBD1 on 6 matching bases. The CDR3 loop spans 16 amino acids. V was clipped by 3 bases and J by 6 bases, with 20 bases between them. Germline assignment: CDR1 SGHRS and CDR2 YFSETQ. CDR3 coding DNA: TGCGCCAGCAGCTCTGGACCGGGGCTTCAGGGGGATACGCAGTATTTT. This sequence encodes CASSSGPGLQGDTQYF.

The gene calls are TRBV7-2 and TRBJ1-2; 8 bases agree with TRBD1. Germline CDR1 and CDR2: SGHTA and FQGNSA. V shed 5 bases and J 2 bases; nucleotides not matched to a gene: 7. CDR3 length: 15 residues. Here the CDR3 reads CASSGQGRYNYGYTF. The CDR3 DNA follows: TGTGCCAGCAGCGGACAGGGCCGGTACAACTATGGCTACACCTTC.

This clone was seen a handful of times. This chain joins TRBV18 and TRBJ2-7; D might be TRBD1 (6 bases). This CDR3 comprises 16 residues. Germline lookup yields CDR1 KGHSH and CDR2 LQKENI. Trimming stripped 6 bases from V and 2 bases from J, with 20 bases between. CDR3 coding DNA: TGTGCCAGCTCCCAAGGGGGTTCCTCCCTCACCTACGAGCAGTACTTC. It codes for CASSQGGSSLTYEQYF.

The chain has TRBV18 and TRBJ2-1; 11 bases agree with TRBD1. Germline CDR1 and CDR2: KGHSH and LQKENI. This CDR3 has 21 amino acids. The trim removed 4 bases at V and 9 bases at J, leaving 26 bases unmatched. CDR3 region: CASSLRPTLRTGGVKGGEQFF. DNA for the CDR3: TGTGCCAGCTCACTCCGCCCCACCCTTCGGACAGGGGGCGTGAAGGGTGGTGAGCAGTTCTTC.

The gene calls are TRBV15 and TRBJ2-1; 11 nucleotides agree with TRBD2. The ends lost 7 bases at V and 6 bases at J; junction bases unmatched: 8. This CDR3 spans 15 amino acids. The germline CDR1 and CDR2 sequences are LNHNV and YYDKDF (reference sequence). CDR3 region: CATTPTSGVINEQFF. The CDR3, as DNA: TGTGCCACCACGCCGACTAGCGGGGTAATCAATGAGCAGTTCTTC.

V gene TRBV15 combines with J gene TRBJ2-7; tentatively, D is TRBD2 (6 bases). The V end was cut by 4 bases, the J end by 4 bases, with 14 bases between. The CDR3 extends over 14 amino acids. Germline lookup yields CDR1 LNHNV and CDR2 YYDKDF (reference sequence). The CDR3 loop is CATSTREYTYEQYF. The CDR3 DNA sequence: TGTGCCACCAGCACCCGGGAGTACACGTACGAGCAGTACTTC. The variable domain in full, with the rest retrieved from reference TRBV15 and TRBJ2-7, is DAMVIQNPRYQVTQFGKPVTLSCSQTLNHNVMYWYQQKSSQAPKLLFHYYDKDFNNEADTPDNFQSRRPNTSFCFLDIRSPGLGDTAMYLCATSTREYTYEQYFGPGTRLTVT.

The rearrangement joins TRBV19 to TRBJ2-7, with 7 bases fitting TRBD1. CDR1 LNHDA and CDR2 SQIVND come from the germline V gene (reference sequence). This CDR3 spans 15 amino acids. V was clipped by 3 bases and J by 2 bases; unmatched bases: 7. Here the CDR3 DNA reads TGTGCCAGTAGTATGGAAGGGACAGTACCCTACGAGCAGTACTTC. Translation: CASSMEGTVPYEQYF.

As regards this clone: This sample includes further DNA sequences coding for the same CDR3. The genes are TRBV7-8 and TRBJ2-1, with 10 positions matching TRBD2. Germline V gene data show CDR1 as SGHVS and CDR2 as FQNEAQ. This CDR3 contains 19 residues. V gave up 0 bases and J gave up 0 bases; unmatched junction bases: 8. CDR3 sequence: CASSLARSLAGRSYNEQFF. CDR3 coding DNA: TGTGCCAGCAGCTTAGCCCGTTCACTAGCGGGGCGCTCCTACAATGAGCAGTTCTTC. Combining the CDR3 with reference TRBV7-8 and TRBJ2-1 gives the whole variable domain GAGVSQSPRYKVAKRGQDVALRCDPISGHVSLFWYQQALGQGPEFLTYFQNEAQLDKSGLPSDRFFAERPEGSVSTLKIQRTQQEDSAVYLCASSLARSLAGRSYNEQFFGPGTRLTVL.

This sequence joins TRBV18 and TRBJ2-7, with 9 bases identical to TRBD1. Trimming at V came to 3 bases and at J to 4 bases, leaving 13 bases not matched to a gene. Germline CDR1 reads KGHSH; CDR2 reads LQKENI. The CDR3 totals 17 residues. CDR3 sequence reads: CASSPLPGRDREYEQYF. CDR3 nucleotide sequence: TGTGCCAGCTCACCTCTCCCGGGGAGGGACAGGGAATACGAGCAGTACTTC.

V is TRBV5-4 and J is TRBJ2-7, with D tentatively TRBD1 (6 bases). This CDR3 region has 15 residues. Trimming removed 3 bases at V and 0 bases at J, with 13 bases between. Per the germline V gene, CDR1 is SGHNT and CDR2 is YYREEE (reference sequence). CDR3 loop: CASSSGQRSSYEQYF. The CDR3, as DNA: TGTGCCAGCAGCTCAGGACAGAGGAGCTCCTACGAGCAGTACTTC.